This T cell receptor (beta chain) is from a study of a mutant IDH1 vaccine in newly diagnosed glioma. The study, taken as a whole, reports: Variations in leading peripheral T cell clonotypes appeared to have no connection with pseudoprogression.

This CDR3 is built from 13 residues. The germline gives CDR1 LGHNA, CDR2 YSLEER. Trimming shortened V by 4 bases and J by 5 bases, and 8 bases separated the two germline ends. This sample's time point: week 35, safety follow-up. In every dose of vaccine, 300 ug of mutant IDH1 20-mer peptide was given alongside topical imiquimod. Only in-frame clones appear in the TCRdb table, and some are missing; sequencing was by immunoSEQ multiplex PCR. Of 35,000 to 45,000 clones listed, roughly four fifths are singletons. Of note for this clone: Its antigen is not known.

The origin of this receptor is a woman between 45 and 60 years old with glioma. The sample was PBMCs, taken from a glioma patient whose treatment included an IDH1 peptide vaccine. The chain employs TRBV4-3 and TRBJ2-2; unclear D gene. Here the CDR3 reads CASSRSLTGELFF. The CDR3 nucleotides are TGCGCCAGCAGCCGATCCCTTACCGGGGAGCTGTTTTTT.